Listed here is a single T cell receptor beta chain. Enrolled ophthalmopathy patients presented with a Clinical Activity Score of at least 3, a NOSPECS grade of at least 4, and disease duration under 3 months. Fresh peripheral blood, roughly 10 ml, was the source of the PBMCs. CDR1 and CDR2 (germline): LNHDA, SQIVND (reference sequence). The V and J ends lost 3 bases and 0 bases respectively, with 12 bases between them. CDR3 length equals 16 residues. The data are from a study of T cells in Graves' hyperthyroidism and ophthalmopathy. The source material, RNA transcripts, was used to amplify TCR beta CDR3 regions. TCR CDR3 regions were first amplified by RT-PCR with HTBI primers. Each CDR3 protein gets one entry after TCRdb re-called the multiplex PCR reads with MiXCR. Counted here are roughly 550,000 distinct CDR3 sequences, more than 15% occurring once; the ten biggest clones make up less than 30%.

The source is a woman younger than 45 with Graves' ophthalmopathy. This chain links TRBV19 with TRBJ1-3; a possible D gene is TRBD1 (6 bases). Sequenced sample: blood. The CDR3 sequence is CASSIPTGASGNTIYF. The CDR3 region has the DNA TGTGCCAGTAGTATCCCGACAGGCGCCTCTGGAAACACCATATATTTT.